These 18 T cell receptor beta chains were all obtained from the same sample, sequenced in a study of regulatory T cells in long-lasting Graves disease. Time point specified: newly diagnosed GD, antithyroid drugs for less than 3 months. The TCR library was made from RNA that had been extracted from PBMCs in TRIzol. According to the study, TCR beta libraries were built with iRepertoire HTBI primers and CDR3-region Arm-PCR. Each CDR3 protein gets one entry after TCRdb re-called the multiplex PCR reads with MiXCR. The table has fewer than 550,000 distinct CDR3 sequences, around 15% seen once. In addition, the sample was reused for a study of T cells in Graves' hyperthyroidism and ophthalmopathy.

The source was peripheral blood mononuclear cells (PBMCs), collected at new diagnosis, from a patient treated with antithyroid drugs. These receptors came from a woman between 18 and 30 years old with Graves disease.

The chain combines TRBV6-2 or TRBV6-3 with TRBJ2-1, with 13 bases that match TRBD2. Unmatched junction bases numbered 7, after V lost 4 bases and J lost 7 bases. The V gene's germline CDR1 is MNHEY and CDR2 SVGEGT. This CDR3 comprises 16 residues. The DNA of the CDR3 is TGTGCCAGCAGTTTAACTAGCGGGAGGGCGAGGAATGAGCAGTTCTTC. As protein: CASSLTSGRARNEQFF.

This clonotype has more than one count but fewer than ten. This sequence may be a read error, since a much larger clone differs from it by one base. V and J are TRBV28 and TRBJ2-7; D is possibly TRBD1 or TRBD2 (5 bases each). Trimming pared 6 bases from V and 1 base from J, leaving 19 bases between. The CDR3 contains 16 residues. Looked up from germline, CDR1 is MDHEN and CDR2 is SYDVKM. CDR3 region: CASSLHGAGRSYEQYF. The CDR3 bases are TGTGCCAGCAGCCTCCACGGGGCAGGACGATCCTACGAGCAGTACTTC. The whole variable domain, filled in from reference TRBV28 and TRBJ2-7, reads DVKVTQSSRYLVKRTGEKVFLECVQDMDHENMFWYRQDPGLGLRLIYFSYDVKMKEKGDIPEGYSVSREKKERFSLILESASTNQTSMYLCASSLHGAGRSYEQYFGPGTRLTVT.

This clonotype was seen at least ten times. The chain combines TRBV6-1 with TRBJ2-7; 8 nucleotides agree with TRBD2. The germline gives CDR1 MNHNS, CDR2 SASEGT. The CDR3 totals 14 residues. Unmatched junction bases numbered 9, after V lost 6 bases and J lost 5 bases. CDR3 coding DNA: TGTGCCAGCAGCCAACTAGCGGTCTTGGACGAGCAGTACTTC. Translated, it gives CASSQLAVLDEQYF.

This clonotype showed up many times. In nucleotides, the CDR3 is TGTGCCAGCAGCTTACCTAGCGGGAGCCCAAACCTTAATACGCAGTATTTT. It codes for CASSLPSGSPNLNTQYF. The V gene is TRBV7-3, the J gene TRBJ2-3; TRBD2 aligns across 10 bases. The CDR3 contains 17 residues. V gave up 2 bases and J gave up 7 bases; unmatched junction bases: 12. Germline values: CDR1 SGHTA, CDR2 FQGTGA.

This clonotype was found many times. This chain connects TRBV28 to TRBJ1-4; D ambiguous. The CDR3 has 14 residues. V lost 7 bases and J lost 3, with 12 bases in between. Per the germline V gene, CDR1 is MDHEN and CDR2 is SYDVKM. The CDR3 protein is CASISGGPNEKLFF. The CDR3 coding sequence is TGTGCCAGCATCAGCGGTGGACCTAATGAAAAACTGTTTTTT.

The V and J genes are TRBV25-1 and TRBJ2-3, with a tentative D call TRBD2 (6 bases). Trimming left V 4 bases short and J 2 bases short, with 10 bases between. Germline CDR1 reads MGHDK; CDR2 reads SYGVNS. This CDR3 region has 14 residues. The CDR3 sequence: CASSVAGTTDTQYF. In nucleotides, the CDR3 is TGTGCCAGCAGTGTTGCGGGAACCACAGATACGCAGTATTTT.

This clonotype showed up many times. The chain uses TRBV5-1 and TRBJ2-1; TRBD2 matches 10 bases. Germline V lookup: CDR1 SGHRS, CDR2 YFSETQ. V gave up 4 bases and J gave up 5 bases; unmatched junction bases: 9. The CDR3 is made up of 16 amino acids. CDR3 amino acids: CASSSERTSGNNEQFF. CDR3 DNA: TGCGCCAGCAGCAGCGAAAGGACTAGCGGAAACAATGAGCAGTTCTTC.

This clonotype was counted between two and nine times. The rearrangement uses TRBV27 and TRBJ2-1; D gene unclear. The CDR3 has 17 amino acids. V lost 0 bases, J lost 4 bases, and 16 bases lay in between. Germline CDR1 MNHEY, CDR2 SMNVEV (reference sequence). This CDR3 reads CASSLSLEKAKYNEQFF. The CDR3 DNA is TGTGCCAGCAGTTTATCGCTTGAGAAAGCAAAATACAATGAGCAGTTCTTC.

This clonotype was detected many times. The chain couples TRBV11-2 to TRBJ2-1, with TRBD2 matching over 8 bases. Looked up from germline, CDR1 is SGHAT and CDR2 is FQNNGV. Trimming at V came to 6 bases and at J to 7 bases, leaving 14 bases not matched to a gene. The CDR3 runs 16 residues. CDR3 in amino acids: CASRFSSGGAGNEQFF. The CDR3, as DNA: TGTGCCAGCAGGTTTTCCAGCGGGGGAGCGGGTAATGAGCAGTTCTTC. The full variable domain, rest sourced from reference TRBV11-2 and TRBJ2-1, is EAGVAQSPRYKIIEKRQSVAFWCNPISGHATLYWYQQILGQGPKLLIQFQNNGVVDDSQLPKDRFSAERLKGVDSTLKIQPAKLEDSAVYLCASRFSSGGAGNEQFFGPGTRLTVL.

The table lists this clonotype with many counts. The chain carries TRBV28 and TRBJ1-5, with 7 bases identical to TRBD1. V was clipped by 0 bases and J by 7 bases; unmatched bases: 6. Germline values: CDR1 MDHEN, CDR2 SYDVKM. The CDR3 covers 15 residues. The CDR3 bases are TGTGCCAGCAGTTTATGGGCAGGGGGACAGCAGCCCCAGCATTTT. It yields the protein CASSLWAGGQQPQHF.

This clonotype came up many times. The genes are TRBV2 and TRBJ2-1; 7 nucleotides agree with TRBD1. This CDR3 comprises 18 residues. CDR1 SNHLY and CDR2 FYNNEI come from the germline V gene. J lost 4 bases, V lost 4 bases, and 16 bases had no gene match. This chain's CDR3 is CASSVWTGTHFPYNEQFF. The DNA of the CDR3 is TGTGCCAGCAGTGTTTGGACAGGCACCCATTTCCCATACAATGAGCAGTTCTTC.

This clonotype was seen many times. The chain couples TRBV11-3 to TRBJ2-2, with D possibly TRBD2 on 5 matching bases. CDR3 length equals 16 residues. Germline-derived CDR1 and CDR2 are SGHNT and YENEEA. Deletions cut 4 bases from V and 1 base from J, with 13 bases between. CDR3 region: CASSSPPGKNTGELFF. The CDR3 bases are TGTGCCAGCAGCTCCCCTCCGGGGAAGAACACCGGGGAGCTGTTTTTT.

This clonotype has only one observation. The rearrangement uses TRBV6-6 and TRBJ2-7, with 7 bases aligning to TRBD2. Germline trimming cut 0 bases from V and 4 bases from J; bases unmatched to any gene: 3. The V gene's germline CDR1 is MNHNY and CDR2 SVGAGI (reference sequence). The CDR3 is 14 amino acids. DNA of the CDR3: TGTGCCAGCAGTTACTCGAGGACTAGATACGAGCAGTACTTC. Its translation is CASSYSRTRYEQYF.

This clonotype has at least ten counts. The chain employs TRBV12-3 or TRBV12-4 and TRBJ1-2; D may be TRBD1 (6 bases). Trimming removed 1 base from V and 7 bases from J, with 7 bases in between. The length of the CDR3 is 12 residues. CDR3 bases: TGTGCCAGCAGTTTAGGGGGGGCTGGCTACACCTTC. This translates into CASSLGGAGYTF.

The chain recombines TRBV6-2 or TRBV6-3 with TRBJ2-1, with 8 bases aligning to TRBD2. The germline CDR1 and CDR2 sequences are MNHEY and SVGEGT. The CDR3 extends over 13 amino acids. The trim removed 3 bases at V and 10 bases at J, leaving 5 bases unmatched. The CDR3 spells CASSYRLAIEQFF. As DNA, the CDR3 is TGTGCCAGCAGTTATCGACTAGCGATCGAGCAGTTCTTC.

The rearrangement links TRBV2 to TRBJ1-1; 8 nucleotides match TRBD1. Germline V gene data show CDR1 as SNHLY and CDR2 as FYNNEI. The CDR3 is 15 residues long. V trimming: 5 bases; J trimming: 5 bases; junction bases outside the gene matches: 10. CDR3 residues: CASSRLTGEGTEAFF. DNA for the CDR3: TGTGCCAGCAGTCGCTTGACAGGGGAAGGAACTGAAGCTTTCTTT.

This clonotype was counted many times. The chain is built from TRBV6-1 and TRBJ2-1; 12 bases agree with TRBD2. CDR1 is MNHNS, CDR2 SASEGT, per germline. Trimming took 2 bases from V and 5 from J; bases not matched to a gene: 1. The CDR3 runs to 15 residues. This CDR3 is CASSELAGGDNEQFF. CDR3 bases: TGTGCCAGCAGTGAACTAGCGGGGGGGGACAATGAGCAGTTCTTC.

This chain joins TRBV7-3 and TRBJ2-6, with 11 bases lining up with TRBD1. This CDR3 has 19 amino acids. CDR1 is SGHTA, CDR2 FQGTGA, per germline. The V segment lost 4 bases and the J segment 0 bases; nucleotides outside the gene matches: 8. CDR3 nucleotide sequence: TGTGCCAGCAGCTCGCAAGCCGGGACAGGGGGCTCTGGGGCCAACGTCCTGACTTTC. Residues: CASSSQAGTGGSGANVLTF.